This T cell receptor beta chain is from a study of human T cells and chemical hapten exposure. TCRdb passed the RACE reads through MiXCR, listing each CDR3 protein once. Among around 160,000 distinct CDR3 sequences listed, more than 14% were seen once. CDR3 size: 12 residues. V was clipped by 6 bases and J by 0 bases, with 5 bases between them. In this sample, this clonotype turned up a few times. The time point here: patch test 1, 2 weeks after DPC sensitization. This sample's treatment: therapeutic diphenylcyclopropenone sensitization with weekly scalp DPC. This sequence originates from a woman aged 25 to 45 with alopecia areata. Some clones in this sample may be carry-over from other donors' samples. Sequenced material: whole blood, taken in connection with sensitization to the hapten diphenylcyclopropenone (DPC). The chain combines TRBV12-3 or TRBV12-4 with TRBJ1-2; D is ambiguous. CDR3 sequence: CASSPANYGYTF. CDR3 DNA sequence: TGTGCCAGCAGCCCAGCTAACTATGGCTACACCTTC.